A single sample is the source of the 21 T cell receptor beta chains below, sequenced in a study of blood T cell dynamics during melanoma immunotherapy. Time point of the sample: pre-treatment baseline. Assay used: immunoSEQ multiplex PCR; TCRdb lists only in-frame clones, some missing. The repertoire consists of some 15,000 clones, with about 88% occurring once and the leading ten covering roughly 8.9%. The sequencing here drew on blood, taken from a patient treated with checkpoint blockade. The receptors were gathered from a human donor with melanoma.

The V and J genes are TRBV7-9 and TRBJ2-7; D uncertain. CDR1 and CDR2 (germline): SEHNR, FQNEAQ (reference sequence). Trimming took 1 base from V and 5 from J, leaving 9 bases between them. The CDR3 extends over 13 amino acids. The CDR3 coding sequence is TGTGCCAGCAGCTTAGGGCCTCCTCACGAGCAGTACTTC. Its protein is CASSLGPPHEQYF.

The gene calls are TRBV2 and TRBJ1-5; TRBD1 is a possible D gene (6 bases). Trimming stripped 4 bases from V and 2 bases from J, with 12 bases between. Germline V gives CDR1 SNHLY, CDR2 FYNNEI. The length of the CDR3 is 15 residues. CDR3 sequence: CASSVEGGRNQPQHF. In DNA form, the CDR3 reads TGTGCCAGCAGTGTAGAAGGGGGTCGCAATCAGCCCCAGCATTTT.

The chain recombines TRBV4-1 with TRBJ2-7; 8 bases map to TRBD2. V gave up 0 bases and J gave up 3 bases; unmatched junction bases: 4. In germline, CDR1 is MGHRA, CDR2 YSYEKL. The CDR3 has 15 residues. The CDR3 DNA sequence: TGCGCCAGCAGCCAAGAACCAGCGGGGGACTACGAGCAGTACTTC. Encoded protein: CASSQEPAGDYEQYF.

This clone has just a few counts. The genes are TRBV2 and TRBJ1-3, with 7 bases lining up with TRBD1. CDR3 size: 14 residues. Unmatched junction bases numbered 3, after V lost 6 bases and J lost 1 base. Germline V gives CDR1 SNHLY, CDR2 FYNNEI. The CDR3 DNA sequence: TGTGCCAGCAGCGCGACAGGGTCTGGAAACACCATATATTTT. It translates to CASSATGSGNTIYF.

V is TRBV11-1 and J is TRBJ2-5; perhaps TRBD2 as D (6 bases). V was clipped by 5 bases and J by 1 base, with 14 bases between them. The CDR3 is 15 amino acids. The germline gives CDR1 SGHAT, CDR2 FQDESV (reference sequence). The CDR3 nucleotides are TGTGCCAGCAGCCAGAGCCGGGGGACCCAAGAGACCCAGTACTTC. The encoded protein is CASSQSRGTQETQYF.

The chain links TRBV7-9 to TRBJ2-4; TRBD1 matches at 9 bases. The germline V gene has CDR1 SEHNR and CDR2 FQNEAQ (reference sequence). The ends lost 5 bases at V and 3 bases at J; junction bases unmatched: 11. There are 17 residues in the CDR3. The CDR3 sequence is CASSQNRTGAVKNIQYF. The CDR3, as DNA: TGTGCCAGCAGCCAAAACCGGACAGGGGCTGTCAAAAACATTCAGTACTTC.

This clone is a singleton in its sample. The chain uses TRBV9 and TRBJ2-2; TRBD2 aligns across 10 bases. CDR3 size: 17 residues. The V gene end was trimmed by 3 bases and the J gene end by 1 base; junction bases not matched to a gene: 6. Germline V gives CDR1 SGDLS, CDR2 YYNGEE. The CDR3 loop is CASSAQASGGNTGELFF. The CDR3 nucleotides are TGTGCCAGCAGCGCTCAAGCTAGCGGGGGGAACACCGGGGAGCTGTTTTTT.

V and J are TRBV30 and TRBJ2-2; D is possibly TRBD1 or TRBD2 (5 bases each). With 0 bases removed from V and 6 bases from J, the gap between germline ends came to 14 bases. CDR3 length: 15 residues. Germline CDR1 and CDR2: GTSNPN and SVGIG (reference sequence). CDR3 bases: TGTGCCTGGAGTGTTTTGAGGGAAGGGGCCGGGGAGCTGTTTTTT. It specifies CAWSVLREGAGELFF.

The V gene is TRBV6-5, the J gene TRBJ1-6, with 7 positions matching TRBD1. This CDR3 spans 14 amino acids. Germline V lookup: CDR1 MNHEY, CDR2 SVGAGI. Losses at the gene ends were 6 bases for V and 14 bases for J; bases not matched to a gene: 13. The CDR3 reads CASRIGTALFTLHF. The CDR3 DNA follows: TGTGCCAGCAGGATCGGGACAGCTCTTTTCACCCTCCACTTT.

In this sample, this clone turned up a few times. This sequence joins TRBV4-3 and TRBJ1-3; unclear D gene. There are 16 residues in the CDR3. Germline V lookup: CDR1 LGHNA, CDR2 YSLEER. V was trimmed by 1 base and J by 0 bases, leaving 10 bases between them. The CDR3 protein is CASSQARISSGNTIYF. In DNA, the CDR3 is TGCGCCAGCAGCCAAGCTAGAATTAGCTCTGGAAACACCATATATTTT.

CDR3 sequence reads: CASSFPGQGYNEQFF. CDR3 bases: TGTGCCAGCAGTTTTCCCGGACAGGGATACAATGAGCAGTTCTTC. The chain is built from TRBV28 and TRBJ2-1, with 8 bases identical to TRBD1. The CDR3 loop spans 15 amino acids. Germline V CDR1 and CDR2: MDHEN, SYDVKM. V dropped 3 bases and J dropped 4; count of bases not matched to a gene: 5.

This clone turned up a few times. In DNA form, the CDR3 reads TGTGCCAGTAGTATGGACAGGGGGAGCAATCAGCCCCAGCATTTT. Residues: CASSMDRGSNQPQHF. V is TRBV19 and J is TRBJ1-5; 10 bases map to TRBD1. Germline lookup yields CDR1 LNHDA and CDR2 SQIVND (reference sequence). The CDR3 has 15 residues. V lost 3 bases, J lost 1 base, and 0 bases stayed unmatched. The full variable domain, completed using reference TRBV19 and TRBJ1-5, is DGGITQSPKYLFRKEGQNVTLSCEQNLNHDAMYWYRQDPGQGLRLIYYSQIVNDFQKGDIAEGYSVSREKKESFPLTVTSAQKNPTAFYLCASSMDRGSNQPQHFGDGTRLSIL.

This clone appeared a single time. This chain uses TRBV27 with TRBJ2-3; 9 positions match TRBD2. After removal of 5 bases from V and 0 bases from J, the junction contained 9 bases not matched to a gene. The CDR3 is made up of 17 amino acids. Germline V gene sequence: CDR1 MNHEY, CDR2 SMNVEV (reference sequence). CDR3 in DNA: TGTGCCAGCAGTACCAGGACTAGCGTGGTGAGCACAGATACGCAGTATTTT. Its translation is CASSTRTSVVSTDTQYF.

The chain joins TRBV11-3 to TRBJ2-1, with 8 bases identical to TRBD2. The CDR3 runs 15 residues. Germline V gene data show CDR1 as SGHNT and CDR2 as YENEEA. The trim removed 5 bases at V and 2 bases at J, leaving 5 bases unmatched. The CDR3 DNA sequence: TGTGCCAGCAGCCCCCAGCGGGAGCCCTACAATGAGCAGTTCTTC. Translated, it gives CASSPQREPYNEQFF.

The rearrangement joins TRBV6-5 to TRBJ1-2; weak D call: TRBD1 (5 bases). The CDR3 has 15 residues. The germline V gene encodes CDR1 MNHEY and CDR2 SVGAGI. V was pared by 7 bases and J by 7 bases, with 22 bases between. The CDR3 region is CASTDWDGVSGGYTF. The CDR3 nucleotides read TGTGCCAGCACCGACTGGGACGGCGTTTCGGGTGGCTACACCTTC.

The rearrangement uses TRBV4-3 and TRBJ1-2; no reliable D call. V was pared by 3 bases and J by 2 bases, with 13 bases between. There are 15 residues in the CDR3. In germline, CDR1 is LGHNA, CDR2 YSLEER. The CDR3 nucleotides are TGCGCCAGCAGCCATCGGACCCGGGAGAACTATGGCTACACCTTC. Protein product: CASSHRTRENYGYTF.

In this sample, this clone turned up a few times. CDR3: CASSEMGLSKGEQFF. In DNA form, the CDR3 reads TGTGCCAGCAGTGAAATGGGACTAAGCAAGGGTGAGCAGTTCTTC. The chain combines TRBV6-1 with TRBJ2-1, with 7 bases that match TRBD2. Trimming at V came to 2 bases and at J to 9 bases, leaving 10 bases not matched to a gene. Germline CDR1 and CDR2: MNHNS and SASEGT. The CDR3 covers 15 residues.

The V gene is TRBV5-1, the J gene TRBJ2-3; 9 bases map to TRBD1. Germline V gene data show CDR1 as SGHRS and CDR2 as YFSETQ. Germline trimming cut 4 bases from V and 0 bases from J; bases unmatched to any gene: 6. CDR3 length: 16 residues. CDR3 protein: CASSLGTGISTDTQYF. The CDR3 DNA reads as TGCGCCAGCAGCCTGGGGACAGGGATTAGCACAGATACGCAGTATTTT.

The chain joins TRBV20-1 to TRBJ2-5, with D unresolved. Trimming pared 0 bases from V and 5 bases from J, leaving 4 bases between. CDR1 is DFQATT, CDR2 SNEGSKA, per germline (reference sequence). The CDR3 covers 11 residues. CDR3 nucleotide sequence: TGCAGTGCTAGAGATGGGGAGACCCAGTACTTC. As protein: CSARDGETQYF.

Note on this clone: Germline and junction disagree at one end, which may indicate a read error. The chain combines TRBV30 with TRBJ1-1; D is unresolved. This CDR3 has 12 amino acids. The germline CDR1 and CDR2 sequences are GTSNPN and SVGIG (reference sequence). The chain's CDR3 is CAWSVRNIEAFF. The DNA of the CDR3 is TGTGCCTGGAGTGTTAGGAACATTGAAGCTTTCTTT.

V and J are TRBV9 and TRBJ2-5; D is uncertain. CDR1 SGDLS and CDR2 YYNGEE come from the germline V gene. Trimming took off 4 bases at V and 0 bases at J, with 10 bases between the two ends. This CDR3 has 14 amino acids. The chain's CDR3 is CASSFGRYQETQYF. DNA of the CDR3: TGTGCCAGCAGCTTCGGGCGGTACCAAGAGACCCAGTACTTC.